The 30 T cell receptor beta chains listed next were all sequenced from one sample in a study of CD8+CD57+ T cells in acquired aplastic anemia (dated by TCRdb to about 2018). Sequencing relied on an Illumina HiSeq 2000. Profiling of TCR beta VDJ combinations and CDR3 sequences used genomic DNA as the template. TCRdb handled the public reads itself, with Q25 trimming in fastp and clone calling in MiXCR, and kept productive beta chains. Rows are combined by CDR3 protein, so each entry shows the most common genes and DNA. The sample table holds around 180,000 distinct CDR3 sequences, of which 60% to 70% were seen once. Clones ranked in the top ten supply roughly 42% of the sample. Source material: sorted CD4+, CD8+, or CD8+CD57+ T cells (not recorded which) from PBMCs. These receptors were collected from a human donor in good health.

The chain uses TRBV7-2 and TRBJ2-1; the match to TRBD2 covers 10 bases. V was pared by 0 bases and J by 7 bases, with 0 bases of the junction left unmatched. Germline V CDR1 and CDR2: SGHTA, FQGNSA. The CDR3 totals 14 residues. As DNA, the CDR3 is TGTGCCAGCAGCTTAGCTAGCGGGGGGAATGAGCAGTTCTTC. Translation gives CASSLASGGNEQFF.

The chain links TRBV20-1 to TRBJ2-1, with 7 bases identical to TRBD1. Germline CDR1 reads DFQATT; CDR2 reads SNEGSKA (reference sequence). The length of the CDR3 is 13 residues. V lost 6 bases to trimming and J lost 4 bases; unmatched junction nucleotides: 6. The CDR3, as DNA: TGCAGTGCGAAGGACAGGAGTTACAATGAGCAGTTCTTC. It yields the protein CSAKDRSYNEQFF.

The genes are TRBV7-2 and TRBJ1-6, with D perhaps TRBD1 (5 bases). The germline V gene has CDR1 SGHTA and CDR2 FQGNSA. V was shortened by 0 bases and J by 5 bases, with 5 bases between the two germline ends. This CDR3 contains 14 residues. The CDR3 spells CASSLAGDNSPLHF. The CDR3 DNA is TGTGCCAGCAGCTTAGCAGGGGATAATTCACCCCTCCACTTT.

Worth noting for this clonotype: Since a much larger clone is just one base distant, this may be a read error. V usage is TRBV7-9 and J usage is TRBJ1-4, with D tentatively TRBD1 (5 bases). Trimming removed 2 bases from V and 8 bases from J, with 15 bases in between. Germline V gene data show CDR1 as SEHNR and CDR2 as FQNEAQ (reference sequence). CDR3 length equals 15 residues. CDR3 nucleotide sequence: TGTGCCAGCAGCTTATCTTACGCAGGGCACGAAAAACTGTTTTTT. This gives the protein CASSLSYAGHEKLFF.

This clonotype came up many times. V gene TRBV6-5 combines with J gene TRBJ2-3; 7 nucleotides match TRBD1. This CDR3 is 17 amino acids long. Unmatched junction bases numbered 7, after V lost 0 bases and J lost 1 base. The germline CDR1 and CDR2 sequences are MNHEY and SVGAGI. CDR3 sequence reads: CASSYSVPDRGTDTQYF. For the CDR3, the DNA is TGTGCCAGCAGTTACTCAGTCCCCGACAGGGGCACAGATACGCAGTATTTT.

The chain employs TRBV7-9 and TRBJ1-3; possibly TRBD1 for D (5 bases). With 2 bases removed from V and 3 bases from J, the gap between germline ends came to 8 bases. The CDR3 runs 14 residues. Germline V gene lookup returns CDR1 SEHNR and CDR2 FQNEAQ (reference sequence). CDR3 loop: CASSLQGIGNTIYF. In DNA form, the CDR3 reads TGTGCCAGCAGCTTACAGGGAATTGGAAACACCATATATTTT.

This clonotype was counted a single time. V usage is TRBV4-2 and J usage is TRBJ2-7; the match to TRBD2 covers 7 bases. CDR3 size: 15 residues. The germline gives CDR1 LGHNA, CDR2 YNFKEQ. J was trimmed by 2 bases and V by 1 base; bases with no gene match: 5. CDR3 protein: CASSQGEGPTYEQYF. Written as DNA, the CDR3 is TGTGCCAGCAGCCAAGGGGAGGGGCCGACCTACGAGCAGTACTTC.

This clonotype was detected a few times. The CDR3 does not end in the conserved phenylalanine or tryptophan, so this is likely a read error. The chain has TRBV9 and TRBJ2-1, with 8 bases aligning to TRBD2. Germline V gene sequence: CDR1 SGDLS, CDR2 YYNGEE. The CDR3 contains 14 residues. V trimming: 0 bases; J trimming: 7 bases; junction bases outside the gene matches: 3. Here the CDR3 DNA reads TGTGCCAGCAGCGTAGACGGGAGGGCTAATGAGCAGTTCGTC. It codes for CASSVDGRANEQFV.

The CDR3 protein is CATSDSVGGAHTDTQYF. CDR3 in DNA: TGTGCCACCAGTGATTCGGTTGGGGGAGCACACACAGATACGCAGTATTTT. This chain connects TRBV24-1 to TRBJ2-3, with D perhaps TRBD1 or TRBD2 (5 bases each). V gave up 2 bases and J gave up 2 bases, with 16 bases separating them. CDR1 is KGHDR, CDR2 SFDVKD, per germline. The CDR3 extends over 17 amino acids.

On this clonotype: This clone may be a read error of a much larger clone one base away. V usage is TRBV9 and J usage is TRBJ1-6, with D possibly being TRBD1 (5 bases). Germline V gene data show CDR1 as SGDLS and CDR2 as YYNGEE. The CDR3 has 20 residues. The V end lost 4 bases, the J end lost 0 bases, and 23 bases lay between the germline ends. This CDR3 reads CASSSKRPGSTSSYNSPLHF. The CDR3, as DNA: TGTGCCAGCAGCTCAAAACGGCCAGGGAGTACGAGCTCCTATAATTCACCCCTCCACTTT.

Points on this clonotype: Relative to the germline gene, one junction end is altered; a read error may explain this. The chain uses TRBV20-1 and TRBJ2-5; 9 nucleotides align to TRBD2. This CDR3 is built from 14 residues. CDR1 is DFQATT, CDR2 SNEGSKA, per germline (reference sequence). CDR3 sequence: CSARRGGGQETQYF. CDR3 DNA sequence: TGCAGTGCTAGACGCGGGGGGGGCCAAGAGACCCAGTACTTT.

V gene TRBV6-6 combines with J gene TRBJ2-3; 9 nucleotides align to TRBD1. Germline CDR1 MNHNY, CDR2 SVGAGI (reference sequence). Trimming at V came to 6 bases and at J to 6 bases, leaving 4 bases not matched to a gene. This CDR3 comprises 13 residues. The CDR3 loop reads CASSGQGLDTQYF. The CDR3 nucleotides read TGTGCCAGCAGCGGACAGGGGTTGGATACGCAGTATTTT.

This clonotype was observed a handful of times. J is TRBJ2-4 and V is TRBV6-2 or TRBV6-3; unclear D gene. CDR1 MNHEY and CDR2 SVGEGT come from the germline V gene. V was pared by 0 bases and J by 0 bases, with 6 bases between. The CDR3 totals 15 residues. The CDR3 bases are TGTGCCAGCAGTTACTCGATGCTAGCCAAAAACATTCAGTACTTC. It is translated as CASSYSMLAKNIQYF.

The chain combines TRBV2 with TRBJ2-5; D possibly corresponds to TRBD1 (7 bases). CDR1 and CDR2 (germline): SNHLY, FYNNEI. The CDR3 is made up of 14 amino acids. V was trimmed by 6 bases and J by 0 bases, leaving 11 bases between them. CDR3 nucleotide sequence: TGTGCCAGCAGCGGGGGACAGTACCAAGAGACCCAGTACTTC. Encoded protein: CASSGGQYQETQYF.

The chain has TRBV5-1 and TRBJ1-5, with 8 bases lining up with TRBD1. The V gene's germline CDR1 is SGHRS and CDR2 YFSETQ. The CDR3 is 14 residues long. The trim removed 4 bases at V and 6 bases at J, leaving 6 bases unmatched. The CDR3 loop is CASSAGGAGQPQHF. DNA for the CDR3: TGCGCCAGCAGCGCAGGGGGCGCGGGTCAGCCCCAGCATTTT. Full variable domain (rest looked up from reference TRBV5-1 and TRBJ1-5): KAGVTQTPRYLIKTRGQQVTLSCSPISGHRSVSWYQQTPGQGLQFLFEYFSETQRNKGNFPGRFSGRQFSNSRSEMNVSTLELGDSALYLCASSAGGAGQPQHFGDGTRLSIL.

The chain recombines TRBV10-3 with TRBJ2-2, with TRBD2 matching over 10 bases. Trimming at V came to 4 bases and at J to 4 bases, leaving 0 bases not matched to a gene. The V gene's germline CDR1 is ENHRY and CDR2 SYGVKD. The CDR3 spans 14 residues. The CDR3 region is CAISGTSGTGELFF. CDR3 coding DNA: TGTGCCATCAGTGGGACTAGCGGCACCGGGGAGCTGTTTTTT.

The sample holds many counts of this clonotype. The rearrangement links TRBV19 to TRBJ2-7; D perhaps matches TRBD2 (6 bases). Germline lookup yields CDR1 LNHDA and CDR2 SQIVND (reference sequence). The CDR3 is 14 residues long. Trimming removed 1 base from V and 2 bases from J, with 9 bases in between. The CDR3, as DNA: TGTGCCAGTAGTATAGGCGGAGGGACCTACGAGCAGTACTTC. This sequence encodes CASSIGGGTYEQYF. The complete variable domain, with remaining parts taken from reference TRBV19 and TRBJ2-7, reads DGGITQSPKYLFRKEGQNVTLSCEQNLNHDAMYWYRQDPGQGLRLIYYSQIVNDFQKGDIAEGYSVSREKKESFPLTVTSAQKNPTAFYLCASSIGGGTYEQYFGPGTRLTVT.

Ten or more counts support this clonotype. The chain couples TRBV13 to TRBJ1-1; 8 bases line up with TRBD1. Per the germline V gene, CDR1 is PRHDT and CDR2 is FYEKMQ (reference sequence). Germline trimming cut 5 bases from V and 4 bases from J; bases unmatched to any gene: 6. The CDR3 has 14 residues. The CDR3 sequence: CASSDTGGGTEAFF. CDR3 in DNA: TGTGCCAGCAGCGATACAGGGGGAGGCACTGAAGCTTTCTTT.

The chain links TRBV2 to TRBJ2-2; TRBD2 matches at 9 bases. J lost 4 bases, V lost 2 bases, and 2 bases had no gene match. Germline CDR1 is SNHLY and CDR2 is FYNNEI. The CDR3 contains 15 residues. DNA of the CDR3: TGTGCCAGCAGTGAACGCGGGAGGGCCACCGGGGAGCTGTTTTTT. It yields the protein CASSERGRATGELFF.

The V call is TRBV7-9, the J call TRBJ1-5; TRBD1 aligns across 12 bases. CDR3 length equals 19 residues. The V segment lost 4 bases and the J segment 2 bases; nucleotides outside the gene matches: 12. CDR1 and CDR2 (germline): SEHNR, FQNEAQ (reference sequence). CDR3 DNA sequence: TGTGCCAGCAGCTCTAGCCGGGACAGGGGGCTCGGCGGCAATCAGCCCCAGCATTTT. The encoded protein is CASSSSRDRGLGGNQPQHF.

This clonotype was counted ten times or more. The chain is built from TRBV11-3 and TRBJ1-2, with 10 bases that match TRBD1. There are 14 residues in the CDR3. Per germline, CDR1 SGHNT and CDR2 YENEEA. V dropped 3 bases and J dropped 8; count of bases not matched to a gene: 6. In DNA, the CDR3 is TGTGCCAGCAGCTTGGACAGGGGGAGGATAGGCTACACCTTC. Translation gives CASSLDRGRIGYTF.

As for this clonotype: A single base separates this from a much larger clone, so it may be a read error. The chain has TRBV7-9 and TRBJ2-4; D is uncertain. There are 13 residues in the CDR3. Germline CDR1 is SEHNR and CDR2 is FQNEAQ (reference sequence). The CDR3 coding sequence is TGTGCCGGCAGCTTGGGGTGGGGTGGCATTCAGTACTTC. Protein product: CAGSLGWGGIQYF.

The CDR3 sequence is CSAKSGRIDQPQHF. In DNA form, the CDR3 reads TGCAGTGCTAAGTCAGGGCGGATAGATCAGCCCCAGCATTTT. This chain joins TRBV20-1 and TRBJ1-5; D may be TRBD1 (5 bases). With 4 bases removed from V and 5 bases from J, the gap between germline ends came to 15 bases. CDR1 is DFQATT, CDR2 SNEGSKA, per germline (reference sequence). The CDR3 loop spans 14 amino acids.

The rearrangement links TRBV5-4 to TRBJ2-7; D tentatively reads TRBD1 or TRBD2 (6 bases each). Germline CDR1 reads SGHNT; CDR2 reads YYREEE (reference sequence). The CDR3 loop spans 16 amino acids. V was trimmed by 0 bases and J by 1 base, leaving 14 bases between them. The CDR3 DNA reads as TGTGCCAGCAGCTTGGGGGGGGCAGCGGCATCCTACGAGCAGTACTTC. Encoded protein: CASSLGGAAASYEQYF.

This clonotype showed up many times. This CDR3 reads CATIPLPLRQAAGYGYTF. The CDR3 nucleotides read TGTGCCACCATCCCCCTTCCCCTGCGACAGGCGGCGGGCTATGGCTACACCTTC. The chain uses TRBV6-5 and TRBJ1-2, with D tentatively TRBD1 (6 bases). Germline V CDR1 and CDR2: MNHEY, SVGAGI. The CDR3 loop spans 18 amino acids. Trimming stripped 10 bases from V and 4 bases from J, with 31 bases between.

This clonotype was seen at least ten times. The chain employs TRBV7-3 and TRBJ1-1; tentative D call: TRBD1 (5 bases). The CDR3 spans 13 residues. The V gene's germline CDR1 is SGHTA and CDR2 FQGTGA. V lost 0 bases and J lost 7, with 9 bases in between. DNA for the CDR3: TGTGCCAGCAGCTTAACGGCAGGGAATGAAGCTTTCTTT. As protein: CASSLTAGNEAFF. The full variable domain, rest sourced from reference TRBV7-3 and TRBJ1-1, is GAGVSQTPSNKVTEKGKYVELRCDPISGHTALYWYRQSLGQGPEFLIYFQGTGAADDSGLPNDRFFAVRPEGSVSTLKIQRTERGDSAVYLCASSLTAGNEAFFGQGTRLTVV.

This clonotype was seen repeatedly, ten times or more. This chain uses TRBV7-3 with TRBJ2-5, with a possible D match to TRBD2 (7 bases). The CDR3 consists of 15 residues. The germline V gene has CDR1 SGHTA and CDR2 FQGTGA. The ends were cut back, 4 bases at V and 4 bases at J, with 16 bases in the middle. For the CDR3, the DNA is TGTGCCAGCAGCTCGCGGGGGCGGGCGGGAGAGACCCAGTACTTC. Translation: CASSSRGRAGETQYF.

The sample holds many counts of this clonotype. This chain connects TRBV20-1 to TRBJ1-2, with D unresolved. The V gene lost 6 bases and the J gene lost 3 bases, with 14 bases spanning the gap. The CDR3 extends over 13 amino acids. The germline V gene encodes CDR1 DFQATT and CDR2 SNEGSKA (reference sequence). The CDR3 protein is CSAVASHHYGYTF. Here the CDR3 DNA reads TGCAGTGCCGTGGCCAGCCACCACTATGGCTACACCTTC.

This clonotype was observed a single time. The chain recombines TRBV7-9 with TRBJ1-3; D is undetermined. Germline assignment: CDR1 SEHNR and CDR2 FQNEAQ (reference sequence). V dropped 3 bases and J dropped 8 bases, with 14 bases sitting between them. This CDR3 comprises 14 residues. CDR3 coding DNA: TGTGCCAGCAGCTTGGGAGGCATGATGGACACCATATATTTT. Protein sequence: CASSLGGMMDTIYF.

V usage is TRBV7-2 and J usage is TRBJ2-7; D is uncertain. CDR3 size: 14 residues. Deletions cut 3 bases from V and 5 bases from J, with 14 bases between. The V gene's germline CDR1 is SGHTA and CDR2 FQGNSA. The CDR3 DNA is TGTGCCAGCAGCTTGGGATGGCTGACTGACGAGCAGTACTTC. It codes for CASSLGWLTDEQYF.